The 5 T cell receptor beta chains below all came from one sample that was sequenced in a study of T cells after yellow fever vaccination. Via MiXCR, TCRdb re-called the 5' RACE reads, giving one row per CDR3 protein. Of about 330,000 distinct CDR3 sequences in the sample, about 6.9% were seen once. This material consisted of PBMCs, taken roughly 46 days after the first yellow fever vaccination. These receptors were taken from a man between 18 and 29 years old who received the YFV17D yellow fever vaccine.

This clonotype was seen a handful of times. This chain links TRBV4-2 with TRBJ1-5; TRBD1 agrees at 9 bases. Germline values: CDR1 LGHNA, CDR2 YNFKEQ. CDR3 length: 15 amino acids. Trimming removed 3 bases from V and 6 bases from J; junction bases left unmatched: 6. CDR3 in DNA: TGTGCCAGCAGCCATGACAGGGGGTCAGGTCAGCCCCAGCATTTT. As protein: CASSHDRGSGQPQHF.

This rearrangement joins TRBV18 to TRBJ2-3; TRBD2 agrees at 7 bases. The CDR3 runs to 18 residues. Germline V lookup: CDR1 KGHSH, CDR2 LQKENI. The V gene end was trimmed by 2 bases and the J gene end by 0 bases; junction bases not matched to a gene: 11. The CDR3 region is CASSPASSGLTSTDTQYF. The CDR3 nucleotides are TGTGCCAGCTCACCAGCCTCTAGCGGTCTAACTAGCACAGATACGCAGTATTTT.

This chain connects TRBV5-6 to TRBJ2-1; D not resolved. Trimming took 8 bases from V and 0 from J, leaving 15 bases between them. Germline loops: CDR1 SGHDT, CDR2 YYEEEE. The CDR3 is 15 residues long. DNA of the CDR3: TGTGCCAGGAGCCCTAGGCTCCTCTCCTACAATGAGCAGTTCTTC. As protein: CARSPRLLSYNEQFF.

A few counts support this clonotype. This rearrangement joins TRBV15 to TRBJ1-1; D is unresolved. Between the trimmed V and J ends, which lost 4 bases and 1 base, there was a span of 13 bases. Per the germline V gene, CDR1 is LNHNV and CDR2 is YYDKDF (reference sequence). This CDR3 comprises 15 residues. The CDR3 loop reads CATSIERGWNTEAFF. The CDR3 DNA follows: TGTGCCACCAGCATAGAGAGAGGGTGGAACACTGAAGCTTTCTTT.

This clonotype was detected only a few times. V gene TRBV9 combines with J gene TRBJ2-5; 7 bases map to TRBD1. CDR1 and CDR2 from the germline V gene are SGDLS and YYNGEE. The V and J ends lost 2 bases and 5 bases, in that order; junction bases with no gene match: 3. The CDR3 extends over 13 amino acids. CDR3 nucleotide sequence: TGTGCCAGCAGCGTCTCACAGGGGGAGACCCAGTACTTC. This translates into CASSVSQGETQYF.